This entry concerns a single TCR beta chain. What it binds is unknown. This record comes from a study of blood T cells in healthy people across ages. Findings of the study overall: Researchers deemed the diversity estimates from one million T cells underestimates.

A second about 6 to 11 cycle PCR used barcoded and J-beta primers. Paired-end reads containing CDR3 totaled no fewer than 3 million for each sample. In TCRdb, the 5' RACE reads were re-called with MiXCR into one record per CDR3 protein. The sample comprises some 640,000 distinct CDR3 sequences, approximately 30% of which are singletons, and 15% to 18% rests with the top ten. Germline CDR1 is LGHDT and CDR2 is YNNKEL (reference sequence). The length of the CDR3 is 15 residues. Trimming removed 6 bases at V and 2 bases at J, with 16 bases between. V gene TRBV3-1 combines with J gene TRBJ1-1; D unresolved. This sequence originates from a woman of 80 years or more in good health. Sequenced material: blood. This CDR3 is CASSPSSLENTEAFF. The DNA of the CDR3 is TGTGCCAGCAGTCCGTCTTCACTGGAAAACACTGAAGCTTTCTTT.